The 23 T cell receptor beta chains below all came from one sample that was sequenced in a study of T cells in localized non-small cell lung cancer. Sequenced by immunoSEQ multiplex PCR; TCRdb stores in-frame clones only, minus some. This sample carries around 29,000 clones, around 93% of them seen once, and the ten largest clones take about 28%. The material sequenced was peripheral blood, taken before any cancer treatment. The receptors were sampled from an older female donor with stage I lung adenocarcinoma.

The chain joins TRBV6-9 to TRBJ1-4; 7 nucleotides agree with TRBD1. Trimming cost V 6 bases and J 5 bases; bases outside gene matches: 12. The CDR3 runs to 16 residues. Germline values: CDR1 MNHGY, CDR2 SVAAGI. CDR3 nucleotides: TGTGCCAGCAGCCTTTCTACGACAGGGCGGAATGAAAAACTGTTTTTT. Its protein is CASSLSTTGRNEKLFF.

The V call is TRBV10-1, the J call TRBJ1-1; D might be TRBD1 (6 bases). Trimming shortened V by 6 bases and J by 5 bases, and 13 bases separated the two germline ends. From germline, CDR1 is WNHNN and CDR2 SYGVQD (reference sequence). The CDR3 totals 13 residues. CDR3 sequence reads: CASRARDKTEAFF. The CDR3 DNA reads as TGCGCCAGCAGGGCACGGGACAAAACTGAAGCTTTCTTT.

This clone has a single count. This chain connects TRBV5-1 to TRBJ1-2, with unresolved D. From germline, CDR1 is SGHRS and CDR2 YFSETQ. With 2 bases removed from V and 3 bases from J, the gap between germline ends came to 5 bases. The CDR3 runs 12 residues. CDR3 loop: CASSFEHYGYTF. CDR3 sequence (DNA): TGCGCCAGCAGCTTCGAGCACTATGGCTACACCTTC.

The V gene is TRBV5-4, the J gene TRBJ2-3, with TRBD2 matching 10 bases. V lost 2 bases to trimming and J lost 6 bases; unmatched junction nucleotides: 6. The CDR3 has 15 residues. Germline assignment: CDR1 SGHNT and CDR2 YYREEE (reference sequence). The CDR3 here is CASSFSSGSIDTQYF. For the CDR3, the DNA is TGTGCCAGCAGCTTTTCTAGCGGGAGCATTGATACGCAGTATTTT.

J is TRBJ1-2 and V is TRBV11-3; a possible D gene is TRBD1 (5 bases). Germline loops: CDR1 SGHNT, CDR2 YENEEA. Trimming cost V 4 bases and J 7 bases, with 22 bases left between them. CDR3 length: 16 residues. In DNA, the CDR3 is TGTGCCAGCAGCTCGACGGAGTTACAGGATAGGGTTGGCTACACCTTC. It translates to CASSSTELQDRVGYTF. The full variable domain, its missing parts supplied by reference TRBV11-3 and TRBJ1-2, is EAGVVQSPRYKIIEKKQPVAFWCNPISGHNTLYWYLQNLGQGPELLIRYENEEAVDDSQLPKDRFSAERLKGVDSTLKIQPAELGDSAVYLCASSSTELQDRVGYTFGSGTRLTVV.

The gene calls are TRBV10-2 and TRBJ1-2; perhaps TRBD1 as D (6 bases). In germline, CDR1 is WSHSY, CDR2 SAAADI. The V end was cut by 3 bases, the J end by 4 bases, with 9 bases between. The CDR3 spans 13 residues. The CDR3 loop is CASSDRGSYGYTF. CDR3 DNA: TGCGCCAGCAGTGACAGGGGATCCTATGGCTACACCTTC.

In DNA, the CDR3 is TGTGCCAGCAGCCCCCGGGCACTGGCTGACTACTCCGAGCAGTACTTC. It is translated as CASSPRALADYSEQYF. The genes are TRBV7-6 and TRBJ2-7; a possible D gene is TRBD2 (5 bases). This CDR3 comprises 16 residues. In germline, CDR1 is SGHVS, CDR2 FNYEAQ. Between the trimmed V and J ends, which lost 5 bases and 6 bases, there was a span of 23 bases.

The gene calls are TRBV29-1 and TRBJ1-3; no reliable D call. V was clipped by 4 bases and J by 1 base, with 11 bases between them. Germline V gene data show CDR1 as SQVTM and CDR2 as ANQGSEA. This CDR3 spans 14 amino acids. The CDR3 DNA sequence: TGCAGCGTTGCTGTAGGATATTCTGGAAACACCATATATTTT. Protein: CSVAVGYSGNTIYF.

This clone appeared once. The chain employs TRBV10-1 and TRBJ2-1; D is ambiguous. Germline assignment: CDR1 WNHNN and CDR2 SYGVQD (reference sequence). V lost 0 bases, J lost 7 bases, and 4 bases lay in between. CDR3 length: 12 residues. This chain's CDR3 is CASSESSNEQFF. The CDR3 bases are TGCGCCAGCAGTGAGTCGTCAAATGAGCAGTTCTTC.

J is TRBJ1-2 and V is TRBV11-1; D may be TRBD1 (6 bases). The CDR3 has 15 residues. Trimming cost V 5 bases and J 4 bases, with 17 bases left between them. Germline-derived CDR1 and CDR2 are SGHAT and FQDESV (reference sequence). CDR3 sequence reads: CASSRSPGDFYGYTF. The CDR3 DNA reads as TGTGCCAGCAGCCGATCGCCAGGGGATTTCTATGGCTACACCTTC.

The J gene is TRBJ2-7, the V gene TRBV4-1; no definite D call. The CDR3 has 13 amino acids. The germline V and J ends were trimmed by 0 bases and 1 base, with 4 bases remaining between them. Germline V gene sequence: CDR1 MGHRA, CDR2 YSYEKL. The DNA for the CDR3 is TGCGCCAGCAGCCAAGACAGTTCCTACGAGCAGTACTTC. Encoded protein: CASSQDSSYEQYF.

This chain uses TRBV6-6 with TRBJ1-4; a possible D gene is TRBD1 (6 bases). In germline, CDR1 is MNHNY, CDR2 SVGAGI (reference sequence). This CDR3 is 16 amino acids long. V gave up 8 bases and J gave up 1 base, with 17 bases separating them. The CDR3 nucleotides read TGTGCCAGCGGGGGGGCGCGAAGGCAAACTAATGAAAAACTGTTTTTT. Amino acid sequence: CASGGARRQTNEKLFF.

The chain couples TRBV6-6 to TRBJ2-3; no reliable D call. V lost 10 bases and J lost 5, with 25 bases in between. The CDR3 length is 16 residues. In germline, CDR1 is MNHNY, CDR2 SVGAGI (reference sequence). The CDR3: CATLPGAHDVEDTQYF. CDR3 nucleotides: TGTGCCACTCTCCCGGGCGCGCATGATGTGGAAGATACGCAGTATTTT.

The CDR3 nucleotides read TGTGCCAGCAGTTCGGAGGGACGGTTGGGCGAGCAGTACTTC. It specifies CASSSEGRLGEQYF. J is TRBJ2-7 and V is TRBV6-5, with TRBD2 as a possible D gene (6 bases). Germline values: CDR1 MNHEY, CDR2 SVGAGI. Trimming shortened V by 4 bases and J by 6 bases, and 16 bases separated the two germline ends. The CDR3 covers 14 residues.

The chain has TRBV27 and TRBJ1-2; D gene unclear. V lost 1 base to trimming and J lost 4 bases, with 13 bases between them. CDR3 length: 15 residues. The germline gives CDR1 MNHEY, CDR2 SMNVEV (reference sequence). The CDR3 spells CASSLYPGGVYGYTF. CDR3 DNA: TGTGCCAGCAGTTTATACCCCGGCGGGGTCTATGGCTACACCTTC.

This clone was counted once. The sample holds other DNA sequences that translate to the same CDR3. This chain joins TRBV4-2 and TRBJ2-7; TRBD1 aligns across 7 bases. Germline values: CDR1 LGHNA, CDR2 YNFKEQ. The CDR3 is 14 residues long. V lost 1 base and J lost 2; bases outside the gene matches: 2. CDR3 nucleotides: TGTGCCAGCAGCCAAGGACAGGGAACCTACGAGCAGTACTTC. This encodes CASSQGQGTYEQYF.

The sample holds one count of this clone. The chain employs TRBV7-3 and TRBJ1-1, with a tentative D call TRBD1 (5 bases). CDR3 length equals 13 residues. Trimming stripped 2 bases from V and 6 bases from J, with 10 bases between. CDR1 and CDR2 (germline): SGHTA, FQGTGA. CDR3 bases: TGTGCCAGCAGCTTAGGGGGGAGCGCTGAAGCTTTCTTT. Translation: CASSLGGSAEAFF.

This clone was found a few times. The chain links TRBV6-6 to TRBJ1-6; D is unclear. This CDR3 is built from 15 residues. Germline V gene lookup returns CDR1 MNHNY and CDR2 SVGAGI (reference sequence). Trimming shortened V by 2 bases and J by 4 bases, and 9 bases separated the two germline ends. CDR3 in DNA: TGTGCCAGCAGTTACCGTGGGCAATATAATTCACCCCTCCACTTT. Translation: CASSYRGQYNSPLHF.

On this clone: The junction does not match germline at one end; this may be a read error. This chain links TRBV7-9 with TRBJ2-3; 11 bases line up with TRBD2. This CDR3 has 13 amino acids. The germline gives CDR1 SEHNR, CDR2 FQNEAQ (reference sequence). The CDR3 loop reads CASSLAGGDTQYF. The CDR3 DNA reads as TGTGCCAGCAGTTTAGCGGGAGGGGATACGCAGTATTTT.

The gene calls are TRBV6-5 and TRBJ1-1; TRBD1 aligns across 7 bases. This CDR3 contains 12 residues. The germline CDR1 and CDR2 sequences are MNHEY and SVGAGI. V trimming: 4 bases; J trimming: 7 bases; junction bases outside the gene matches: 3. Written as DNA, the CDR3 is TGTGCCAGCAGTTCTAACAGGGGTGAAGCTTTCTTT. Protein: CASSSNRGEAFF.

The chain links TRBV7-9 to TRBJ1-5; D uncertain. The V end was cut by 4 bases, the J end by 8 bases, with 9 bases between. The CDR3 spans 12 residues. Germline CDR1 and CDR2: SEHNR and FQNEAQ (reference sequence). This CDR3 is CASSSGLKPQHF. In DNA form, the CDR3 reads TGTGCCAGCAGCTCTGGGTTGAAGCCCCAGCATTTT.

V is TRBV7-9 and J is TRBJ2-7; D ambiguous. In germline, CDR1 is SEHNR, CDR2 FQNEAQ (reference sequence). The CDR3 runs to 12 residues. With 1 base removed from V and 6 bases from J, the gap between germline ends came to 7 bases. The CDR3 reads CASSLVPGEQYF. CDR3 DNA sequence: TGTGCCAGCAGCTTAGTACCTGGCGAGCAGTACTTC.

This chain joins TRBV7-2 and TRBJ1-3; D is possibly TRBD1 (6 bases). The CDR3 is 14 residues long. V was shortened by 5 bases and J by 6 bases, with 14 bases between the two germline ends. Germline CDR1 is SGHTA and CDR2 is FQGNSA. Here the CDR3 DNA reads TGTGCCAGCAGCCCCTTCAGGGGAGAAAACACCATATATTTT. This codes for CASSPFRGENTIYF. The variable domain in full, with the rest retrieved from reference TRBV7-2 and TRBJ1-3, is GAGVSQSPSNKVTEKGKDVELRCDPISGHTALYWYRQSLGQGLEFLIYFQGNSAPDKSGLPSDRFSAERTGGSVSTLTIQRTQQEDSAVYLCASSPFRGENTIYFGEGSWLTVV.